This T cell receptor (beta chain) was sequenced in a study of T cells in Graves' hyperthyroidism and ophthalmopathy. Study context: Peripheral blood was acquired at first diagnosis, ahead of any therapy whatsoever. Study conclusions and caveats: Using 13 V-J features, a model discriminated ophthalmopathy from stable hyperthyroidism.

This clonotype was seen many times. The antigen remains undetermined. Uncontrolled infection, other autoimmune disease, pregnancy and lactation each barred patients from inclusion. Diagnostic assessment was based on clinical symptoms, serum thyroxine and TRAb, thyroid ultrasound and orbital computed tomography. Amplified TCR beta CDR3 regions came from RNA transcripts. First-round RT-PCR targeting the TCR CDR3 was performed with the HTBI primer set. From the multiplex PCR reads, TCRdb called clonotypes with MiXCR, one entry per CDR3 protein. The top ten hold roughly 10% of the sample, which has 650,000 to 750,000 distinct CDR3 sequences, approximately 15% seen once. What was sequenced was blood. The clonotype originates from a woman between 18 and 29 years old with Graves' hyperthyroidism.

This chain's CDR3 is CAWMARRALGQYF. In DNA, the CDR3 is TGTGCCTGGATGGCTAGACGGGCGCTTGGGCAGTACTTC. V and J are TRBV30 and TRBJ2-7; D is unclear. V was pared by 4 bases and J by 9 bases, with 19 bases between. The CDR3 is 13 residues long. Germline CDR1 and CDR2: GTSNPN and SVGIG (reference sequence).